Listed below are T cell receptor beta chains from one sample, sequenced in a study of cytomegalovirus exposure and HLA in healthy donors. Profiled with immunoSEQ multiplex PCR; TCRdb holds only in-frame clones, not every one. The data contain tens of thousands of clones, about nine tenths of them seen just once; the ten biggest clones take up about 6.7%. Sequencing used PBMCs. The receptors here all came from a woman younger than 45 in good health and CMV-seronegative. The CDR3 runs from the conserved cysteine through the conserved F or W. A D gene is named only where the DNA matches it firmly. Where a row states a size, it is once, few, many or the class of an expanded clone; other rows omit it.

TRBV18	.	.	TRBJ1-4	CASSSGAYEKLFF	TGTGCCAGCTCGTCAGGGGCCTATGAAAAACTGTTTTTT
TRBV28	once	TRBD1	TRBJ1-2	CASSLRTGLGGYTF	TGTGCCAGCAGTTTAAGGACAGGGCTGGGTGGCTACACCTTC
TRBV27	.	.	TRBJ2-7	CASSLQGPDSGQYF	TGTGCCAGCAGTTTACAGGGGCCCGACAGCGGGCAGTACTTC
TRBV6-6	.	.	TRBJ2-2	CASSYSTEPNTGELFF	TGTGCCAGCAGTTACTCGACTGAGCCGAACACCGGGGAGCTGTTTTTT
TRBV2	.	.	TRBJ1-2	CASRLVLDYGYTF	TGTGCCAGCCGACTGGTTTTGGACTATGGCTACACCTTC
TRBV6-5	.	.	TRBJ2-7	CASSYSRSGAYEQYF	TGTGCCAGCAGTTACTCGAGGAGCGGAGCCTACGAGCAGTACTTC
TRBV15	.	.	TRBJ2-3	CATRTTENTDTQYF	TGTGCCACCAGAACGACAGAGAACACAGATACGCAGTATTTT
TRBV20-1	.	.	TRBJ2-3	CSAGRGDTQYF	TGCAGTGCGGGGAGGGGGGATACGCAGTATTTT
TRBV27	.	TRBD1	TRBJ1-1	CASSSPTDRRGVTEAFF	TGTGCCAGCAGTTCCCCTACGGACAGGAGGGGAGTCACTGAAGCTTTCTTT
TRBV10-1	few	.	TRBJ1-2	CATPGVAYGYTF	TGCGCCACCCCGGGGGTAGCCTATGGCTACACCTTC
TRBV4-1	.	.	TRBJ2-5	CASSQEPGGLETQYF	TGCGCCAGCAGCCAAGAGCCTGGGGGCTTGGAGACCCAGTACTTC
TRBV29-1	.	.	TRBJ1-1	CSVPAGGNRNTEAFF	TGCAGCGTACCGGCCGGGGGAAATAGGAACACTGAAGCTTTCTTT
TRBV28	.	.	TRBJ2-7	CASSVGLVSSYEQYF	TGTGCCAGCAGTGTGGGACTCGTTAGCTCCTACGAGCAGTACTTC
TRBV6-6	.	TRBD2	TRBJ2-7	CASSDPGAGVGEQYF	TGTGCCAGCAGTGACCCGGGAGCGGGAGTGGGTGAGCAGTACTTC
TRBV21-1	.	.	TRBJ2-7	CASLGAGPPHRYEQYF	TGTGCCAGCCTTGGGGCAGGACCCCCGCACCGGTACGAGCAGTACTTC
TRBV7-9	.	.	TRBJ1-2	CASSYKSGYTF	TGTGCCAGCAGCTACAAATCTGGCTACACCTTC
TRBV29-1	.	TRBD1	TRBJ2-3	CSVEDIQGALTDTQYF	TGCAGCGTTGAAGATATCCAGGGGGCGCTTACAGATACGCAGTATTTT
TRBV5-1	.	TRBD1	TRBJ1-1	CAILTPTGDTEAFF	TGCGCCATCCTTACACCGACAGGGGACACTGAAGCTTTCTTT
TRBV27	.	.	TRBJ1-2	CASSFRRREGF	TGTGCCAGCAGTTTTCGACGCAGGGAGGGCTTC
TRBV19	.	.	TRBJ2-1	CASSPGALNNEQFF	TGTGCCAGTAGCCCCGGTGCCCTAAACAATGAGCAGTTCTTC
TRBV6-5	.	.	TRBJ1-3	CASGGREAGNTIYF	TGTGCCAGCGGCGGGAGGGAAGCGGGAAACACCATATATTTT
TRBV18	.	TRBD2	TRBJ2-1	CASSPAGGSGSSEQFF	TGTGCCAGCTCACCCGCGGGAGGGTCCGGCTCGAGTGAGCAGTTCTTC
TRBV7-6	.	.	TRBJ2-7	CASSLEQGYEQYF	TGTGCCAGCAGCTTAGAGCAGGGTTACGAGCAGTACTTC
TRBV2	few	TRBD1	TRBJ1-1	CASIQEVSGQMNTEAFF	TGTGCCAGCATTCAGGAGGTATCGGGACAGATGAACACTGAAGCTTTCTTT
TRBV5-8	once	.	TRBJ2-6	CASSTPGTGANVLTF	TGTGCCAGCAGCACACCAGGGACTGGGGCCAACGTCCTGACTTTC
TRBV10-1	.	.	TRBJ2-2	CASSRDSASTGELFF	TGCGCCAGCAGCCGGGACTCGGCGAGTACCGGGGAGCTGTTTTTT
TRBV18	.	.	TRBJ1-5	CASSPLPPRPGVKQPQHF	TGTGCCAGCTCACCACTTCCCCCTAGGCCTGGCGTCAAGCAGCCCCAGCATTTT
TRBV5-1	.	TRBD2	TRBJ2-7	CASSPSTSGNYEQYF	TGCGCCAGCAGCCCGTCGACTAGCGGGAACTACGAGCAGTACTTC
TRBV30	.	.	TRBJ1-5	CAWSGGGDQPQHF	TGTGCCTGGAGTGGCGGGGGTGATCAGCCCCAGCATTTT
TRBV6-5	few	.	TRBJ1-1	CASSYLGGTEAFF	TGTGCCAGCAGTTATCTCGGAGGAACTGAAGCTTTCTTT
TRBV5-6	.	.	TRBJ1-5	CASSLQGINQPQHF	TGTGCCAGCAGCTTGCAGGGAATCAATCAGCCCCAGCATTTT
TRBV7-8	.	.	TRBJ1-5	CASSRRKGSPGRGPQPQHF	TGTGCCAGCAGCCGGCGCAAGGGGTCTCCGGGGAGGGGCCCTCAGCCCCAGCATTTT
TRBV6-6	.	TRBD2	TRBJ2-5	CASSPGLEQTQYF	TGTGCCAGCAGCCCCGGACTAGAACAGACCCAGTACTTC
TRBV13	.	TRBD1	TRBJ1-2	CASSQGTGRYGYTF	TGTGCCAGCAGCCAGGGGACAGGACGATATGGCTACACCTTC
TRBV27	.	TRBD2	TRBJ2-3	CASSSLAVFTDTQYF	TGTGCCAGCAGTTCACTAGCGGTTTTCACAGATACGCAGTATTTT
TRBV28	.	TRBD1	TRBJ2-1	CASSFRLRGRVLNEQFF	TGTGCCAGCAGTTTCCGACTCAGGGGGCGGGTTTTGAATGAGCAGTTCTTC
TRBV29-1	.	.	TRBJ2-7	CSVVKLCGTVSSYEQYF	TGCAGCGTTGTTAAACTGTGCGGGACGGTTAGCTCCTACGAGCAGTACTTC
TRBV7-2	.	TRBD1	TRBJ1-2	CASSPQPGQGSGYGYTF	TGTGCCAGCAGCCCCCAGCCGGGACAGGGGAGCGGCTATGGCTACACCTTC
TRBV5-1	.	.	TRBJ2-7	CASSFSASSYEQYF	TGCGCCAGCAGCTTCAGCGCGAGCTCCTACGAGCAGTACTTC
TRBV7-8	.	.	TRBJ2-3	CASSLSDWSTDTQYF	TGTGCCAGCAGCCTGAGCGATTGGAGCACAGATACGCAGTATTTT